This TCR beta chain was captured by sequencing in a study of blood T cells in healthy people across ages. General study points: Naive T cell percentage strongly correlated with TCR beta diversity.

Trimming removed 9 bases at V and 1 base at J, with 19 bases between. CDR1 MNHNS and CDR2 SASEGT come from the germline V gene. This CDR3 contains 16 residues. As concerns this clonotype: Antigen unknown.

Through a sample-barcoded 5' primer and a J-beta primer mix, a second PCR was run for roughly 7 to 12 cycles. TCRdb ran MiXCR on the 5' RACE reads and lists one entry per CDR3 protein. The repertoire holds over 1,200,000 distinct CDR3 sequences, with almost 60% as singletons. The sequencing input was blood. The sequence came from a young man in good health. This chain joins TRBV6-1 and TRBJ2-1; D is uncertain. DNA for the CDR3: TGTGCCAGTCTTTCTATCGGGCTTAGGTCCTACAATGAGCAGTTCTTC. Protein: CASLSIGLRSYNEQFF.